Each of the 8 T cell receptor beta chains below was sequenced from the same sample in a study of blood T cell repertoires in COVID-19. Profiling relied on immunoSEQ multiplex PCR, and the TCRdb table lists in-frame clones only, not all of them. The sample holds 250,000 to 350,000 clones, 65% to 85% seen once. The sequencing sample was made of peripheral blood. These receptors originate from a human donor with COVID-19, enrolled during active disease. The donor label of this sample is uncertain.

The chain uses TRBV12-3 or TRBV12-4 and TRBJ1-1; 9 bases map to TRBD1. The CDR3 spans 12 residues. Unmatched junction bases numbered 7, after V lost 6 bases and J lost 11 bases. CDR3 region: CASRPDRGSAFF. The CDR3 bases are TGTGCCAGCAGGCCCGACAGGGGGTCTGCTTTCTTT.

The chain recombines TRBV28 with TRBJ1-2, with a possible D match to TRBD1 (6 bases). V was pared by 4 bases and J by 1 base, with 13 bases between. This CDR3 contains 15 residues. Per the germline V gene, CDR1 is MDHEN and CDR2 is SYDVKM. The CDR3 DNA is TGTGCCAGCAGTTCCGGGGGGGCGGGTAACTATGGCTACACCTTC. Its translation is CASSSGGAGNYGYTF.

The chain has TRBV15 and TRBJ1-3, with 9 bases lining up with TRBD1. The CDR3 totals 15 residues. With 3 bases clipped from V and 4 bases from J, the junction kept 4 bases outside the gene matches. Looked up from germline, CDR1 is LNHNV and CDR2 is YYDKDF (reference sequence). The DNA of the CDR3 is TGTGCCACCAGCAGGGACAGGGGATCAGGAAACACCATATATTTT. It translates to CATSRDRGSGNTIYF.

This chain joins TRBV2 and TRBJ1-2, with unresolved D. The V end was cut by 4 bases, the J end by 4 bases, with 10 bases between. CDR1 and CDR2 from the germline V gene are SNHLY and FYNNEI. There are 13 residues in the CDR3. CDR3: CASSVEESYGYTF. Here the CDR3 DNA reads TGTGCCAGCAGTGTGGAGGAATCCTATGGCTACACCTTC.

The V call is TRBV6-4, the J call TRBJ1-2; 12 bases are a match to TRBD1. The CDR3 length is 17 residues. V lost 4 bases to trimming and J lost 8 bases; unmatched junction nucleotides: 14. The V gene's germline CDR1 is MRHNA and CDR2 SNTAGT. This chain's CDR3 is CASSGDRGQTFRGGYTF. DNA of the CDR3: TGTGCCAGCAGTGGGGACAGGGGGCAAACCTTCCGGGGCGGCTACACCTTC.

V usage is TRBV28 and J usage is TRBJ2-7, with D possibly being TRBD1 (7 bases). This CDR3 comprises 14 residues. Trimming shortened V by 1 base and J by 2 bases, and 9 bases separated the two germline ends. Looked up from germline, CDR1 is MDHEN and CDR2 is SYDVKM. The CDR3 coding sequence is TGTGCCAGCAGTTTATCAGGGGGGCCCTACGAGCAGTACTTC. It encodes CASSLSGGPYEQYF.

This rearrangement joins TRBV28 to TRBJ1-2; D possibly corresponds to TRBD1 (5 bases). The CDR3 is made up of 16 amino acids. Germline CDR1 reads MDHEN; CDR2 reads SYDVKM. V lost 2 bases to trimming and J lost 2 bases, with 15 bases between them. The CDR3 DNA reads as TGTGCCAGCAGTTTAGTGACAGATCTATCCAACTATGGCTACACCTTC. Its translation: CASSLVTDLSNYGYTF.

This clone has only one observation. This chain joins TRBV19 and TRBJ1-1, with D possibly being TRBD1 (5 bases). Trimming pared 2 bases from V and 1 base from J, leaving 8 bases between. Germline CDR1 reads LNHDA; CDR2 reads SQIVND (reference sequence). The CDR3 length is 14 residues. CDR3 nucleotide sequence: TGTGCCAGTAGTATAAAAGGGGAGAACACTGAAGCTTTCTTT. Translating it yields CASSIKGENTEAFF.